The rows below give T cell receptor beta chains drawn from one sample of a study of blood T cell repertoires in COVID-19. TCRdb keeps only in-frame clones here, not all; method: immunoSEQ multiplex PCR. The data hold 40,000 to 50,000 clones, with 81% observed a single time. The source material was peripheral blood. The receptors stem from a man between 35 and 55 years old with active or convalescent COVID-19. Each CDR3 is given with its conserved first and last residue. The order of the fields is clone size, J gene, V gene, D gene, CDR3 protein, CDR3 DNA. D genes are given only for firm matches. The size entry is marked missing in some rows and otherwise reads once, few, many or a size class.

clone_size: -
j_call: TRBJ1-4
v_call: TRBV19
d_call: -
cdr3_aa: CASSTFPSEKLFF
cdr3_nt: TGTGCCAGTAGTACTTTCCCCTCTGAAAAACTGTTTTTT

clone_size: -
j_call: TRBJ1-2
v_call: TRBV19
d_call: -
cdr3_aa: CASSIRSYGYTF
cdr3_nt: TGTGCCAGTAGTATCCGGAGCTATGGCTACACCTTC

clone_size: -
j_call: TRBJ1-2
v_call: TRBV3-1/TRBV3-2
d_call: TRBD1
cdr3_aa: CASSQAGQTYGYTF
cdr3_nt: TGTGCCAGCAGCCAAGCGGGACAGACATATGGCTACACCTTC

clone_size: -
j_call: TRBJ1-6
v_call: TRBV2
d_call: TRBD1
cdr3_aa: CASSADRGPSPLHF
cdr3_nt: TGTGCCAGCAGTGCCGACAGGGGGCCTTCACCCCTCCACTTT

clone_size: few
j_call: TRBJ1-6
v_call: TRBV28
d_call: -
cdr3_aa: CATAMRSPLHF
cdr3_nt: TGTGCGACAGCGATGAGATCACCCCTCCACTTT

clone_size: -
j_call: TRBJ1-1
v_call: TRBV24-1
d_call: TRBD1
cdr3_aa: CATSDLTGNQAFF
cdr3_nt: TGTGCCACCAGTGATCTGACAGGGAATCAAGCTTTCTTT

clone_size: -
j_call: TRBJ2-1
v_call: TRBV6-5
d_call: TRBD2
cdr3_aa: CASSSSGTGYNEQFF
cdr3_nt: TGTGCCAGCAGCTCTAGCGGGACTGGATACAATGAGCAGTTCTTC

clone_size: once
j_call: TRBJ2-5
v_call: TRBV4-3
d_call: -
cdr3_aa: CASSPQLGAGETQYF
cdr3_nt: TGCGCCAGCAGCCCTCAACTGGGGGCAGGAGAGACCCAGTACTTC

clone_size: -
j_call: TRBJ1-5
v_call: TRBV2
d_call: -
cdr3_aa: CASSEPQGGGISNQPQHF
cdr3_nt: TGTGCCAGCAGTGAACCGCAGGGAGGAGGGATAAGCAATCAGCCCCAGCATTTT

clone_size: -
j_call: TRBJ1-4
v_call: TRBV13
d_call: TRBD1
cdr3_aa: CASSWGTGGREKLFF
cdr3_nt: TGTGCCAGCAGCTGGGGGACAGGAGGAAGGGAAAAACTGTTTTTT

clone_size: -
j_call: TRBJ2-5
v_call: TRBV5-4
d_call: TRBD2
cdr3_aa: CASSPGLAEGGETQYF
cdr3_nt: TGTGCCAGCAGTCCAGGACTAGCGGAAGGGGGAGAGACCCAGTACTTC

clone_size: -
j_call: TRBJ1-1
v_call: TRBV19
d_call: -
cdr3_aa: CASTSLGGAEAFF
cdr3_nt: TGTGCCAGTACCTCACTTGGCGGGGCTGAAGCTTTCTTT

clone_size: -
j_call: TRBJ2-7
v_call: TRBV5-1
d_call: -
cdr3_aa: CASSLELNVHEQYF
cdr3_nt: TGCGCCAGCAGCTTGGAGCTTAACGTCCACGAGCAGTACTTC

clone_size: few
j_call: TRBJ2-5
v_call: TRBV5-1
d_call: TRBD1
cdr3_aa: CASNAGGGIQETQYF
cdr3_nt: TGCGCCAGCAACGCAGGGGGTGGGATCCAAGAGACCCAGTACTTC

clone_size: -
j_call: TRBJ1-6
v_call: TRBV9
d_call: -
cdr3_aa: CASSYPGQSPLHF
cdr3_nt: TGTGCCAGCAGTTATCCTGGACAGTCACCCCTCCACTTT

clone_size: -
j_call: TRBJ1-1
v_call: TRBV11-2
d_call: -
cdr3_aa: CASSPLPGNTEAFF
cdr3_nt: TGTGCCAGCAGCCCCCTCCCGGGGAACACTGAAGCTTTCTTT

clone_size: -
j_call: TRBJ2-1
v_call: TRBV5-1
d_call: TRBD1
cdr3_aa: CASYRTGGYNEQFF
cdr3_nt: TGCGCCAGCTACCGGACAGGGGGCTACAATGAGCAGTTCTTC

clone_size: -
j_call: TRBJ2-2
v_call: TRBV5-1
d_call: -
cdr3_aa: CASSLEGANTGELFF
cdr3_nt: TGCGCCAGCAGCTTGGAAGGGGCGAACACCGGGGAGCTGTTTTTT